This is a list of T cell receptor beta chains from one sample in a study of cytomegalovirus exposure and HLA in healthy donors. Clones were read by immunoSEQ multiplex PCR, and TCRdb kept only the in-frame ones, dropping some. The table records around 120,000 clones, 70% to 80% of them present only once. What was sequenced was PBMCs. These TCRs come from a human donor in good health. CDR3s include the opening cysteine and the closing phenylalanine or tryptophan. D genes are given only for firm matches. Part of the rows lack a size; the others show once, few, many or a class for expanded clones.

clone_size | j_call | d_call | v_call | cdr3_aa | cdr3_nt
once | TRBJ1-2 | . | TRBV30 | CAWSAVRSSRGKDGYTF | TGTGCCTGGAGCGCTGTACGTTCATCCAGGGGAAAAGATGGCTACACCTTC
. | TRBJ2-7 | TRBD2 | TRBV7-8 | CASSFDWTSRRSSYEQYF | TGTGCCAGCAGCTTTGATTGGACTAGCAGACGGAGCTCCTACGAGCAGTACTTC
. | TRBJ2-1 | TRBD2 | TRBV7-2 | CASSSSGSGYNEQFF | TGTGCCAGCAGCTCAAGCGGGAGTGGCTACAATGAGCAGTTCTTC
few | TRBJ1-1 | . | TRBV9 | CASSGELTEAFF | TGTGCCAGCAGCGGGGAGTTGACTGAAGCTTTCTTT
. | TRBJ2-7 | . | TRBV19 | CASSNPGGSSYEQYF | TGTGCCAGTAGTAATCCGGGGGGCTCTTCCTACGAGCAGTACTTC
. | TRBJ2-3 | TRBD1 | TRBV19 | CASSMGQGGTDTQYF | TGTGCCAGTAGTATGGGACAGGGTGGCACAGATACGCAGTATTTT
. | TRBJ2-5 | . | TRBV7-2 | CASSSIWGPLRETQYF | TGTGCCAGCAGCTCAATCTGGGGGCCCCTGCGAGAGACCCAGTACTTC
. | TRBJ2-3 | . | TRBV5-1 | CASSLDASSDTQYF | TGCGCCAGCAGCTTGGATGCGAGCTCAGATACGCAGTATTTT
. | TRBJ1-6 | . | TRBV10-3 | CAIRGGDGSPLHF | TGTGCCATCAGGGGAGGGGATGGTTCACCCCTCCACTTT
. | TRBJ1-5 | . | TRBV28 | CASSRITGGVRNQPQHF | TGTGCCAGCAGTCGTATTACGGGGGGGGTAAGAAATCAGCCCCAGCATTTT
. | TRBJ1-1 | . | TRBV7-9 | CSSSRQAFRAGNTEAFF | TGTTCCAGCTCTAGGCAGGCTTTCCGGGCGGGAAACACTGAAGCTTTCTTT
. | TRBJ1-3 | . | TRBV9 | CASSVVGGSSGNTIYF | TGTGCCAGCAGCGTAGTGGGGGGAAGCTCTGGAAACACCATATATTTT
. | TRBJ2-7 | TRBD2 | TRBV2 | CASTSLAGGYEQYF | TGTGCCAGCACTAGCCTAGCGGGAGGGTACGAGCAGTACTTC
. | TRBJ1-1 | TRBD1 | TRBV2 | CASSPTTRTGNTEAFF | TGTGCCAGCAGTCCAACTACTAGGACAGGGAACACTGAAGCTTTCTTT
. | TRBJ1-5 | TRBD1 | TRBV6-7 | CASSHLQGKDQPQHF | TGTGCCAGCAGTCACCTACAGGGGAAGGATCAGCCCCAGCATTTT
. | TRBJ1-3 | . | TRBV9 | CASSATQGVSGNTIYF | TGTGCCAGCAGCGCGACACAGGGAGTCTCTGGAAACACCATATATTTT
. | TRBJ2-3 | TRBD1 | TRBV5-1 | CASSLVGTGGTDTQYF | TGCGCCAGCAGCTTGGTCGGGACAGGAGGCACAGATACGCAGTATTTT
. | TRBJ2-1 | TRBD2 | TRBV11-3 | CASSSGLAGGPGSNEQFF | TGTGCCAGCAGCAGCGGACTAGCGGGGGGGCCTGGTTCGAATGAGCAGTTCTTC
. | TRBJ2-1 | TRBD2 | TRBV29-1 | CSVVGTRNEQFF | TGCAGCGTTGTAGGGACTAGAAATGAGCAGTTCTTC
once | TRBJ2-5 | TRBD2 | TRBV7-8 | CASSSNLAEETQYF | TGTGCCAGCAGCTCCAATCTAGCGGAAGAGACCCAGTACTTC
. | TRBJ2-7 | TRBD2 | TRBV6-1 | CASKGFSGRTYEQYF | TGTGCCAGCAAGGGGTTTAGCGGGAGGACCTACGAGCAGTACTTC
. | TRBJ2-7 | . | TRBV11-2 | CASSLRGGRGGYEQYF | TGTGCCAGCAGCCTACGGGGTGGAAGGGGAGGCTACGAGCAGTACTTC
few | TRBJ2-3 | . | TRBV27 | CASSLYTRLSSTDTQYF | TGTGCCAGCAGTTTATATACCAGACTTTCTAGCACAGATACGCAGTATTTT
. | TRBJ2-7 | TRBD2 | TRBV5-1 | CASTRRWGGESYEQYF | TGCGCCAGCACCCGGAGGTGGGGAGGGGAGTCCTACGAGCAGTACTTC
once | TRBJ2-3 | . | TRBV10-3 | CAIRNPPLARSDTQYF | TGTGCCATCAGAAACCCCCCTCTAGCGAGATCAGATACGCAGTATTTT
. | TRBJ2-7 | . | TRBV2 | CASSDRGHEQYF | TGTGCCAGCAGTGACAGGGGCCACGAGCAGTACTTC
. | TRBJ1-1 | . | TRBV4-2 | CASSQGRTPEAFF | TGTGCCAGCAGCCAAGGGCGGACTCCCGAAGCTTTCTTT
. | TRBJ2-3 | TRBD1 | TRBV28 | CASSPGTGWSPDTQYF | TGTGCCAGCAGTCCCGGGACAGGGTGGTCGCCAGATACGCAGTATTTT
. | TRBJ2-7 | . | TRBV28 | CASSLVISDEQYF | TGTGCCAGCAGTTTAGTGATTAGCGACGAGCAGTACTTC
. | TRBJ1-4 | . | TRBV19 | CASSRNPPPFWQGTNNEKLFF | TGTGCCAGTAGTAGAAACCCTCCCCCCTTCTGGCAGGGCACCAATAATGAAAAACTGTTTTTT
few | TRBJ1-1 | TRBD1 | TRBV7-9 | CASSPRQGLRTEAFF | TGTGCCAGCAGCCCACGACAGGGACTGCGCACTGAAGCTTTCTTT
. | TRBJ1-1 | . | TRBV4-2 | CASSQLGQIEAFF | TGTGCCAGCAGCCAACTCGGACAGATCGAAGCTTTCTTT
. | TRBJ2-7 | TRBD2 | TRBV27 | CASSSGGAYEQYF | TGTGCCAGCAGTTCCGGGGGGGCTTACGAGCAGTACTTC